This is a list of T cell receptor beta chains from one sample in a study of blood T cell repertoires in COVID-19. The assay was immunoSEQ multiplex PCR, and TCRdb's table has in-frame clones only and misses some. This table has 250,000 to 300,000 clones, 82% appearing once. Source material: PBMCs or T cells enriched from blood (not recorded which). The receptors derive from a middle-aged man who had been exposed to COVID-19. Both conserved end residues are part of each CDR3. Each record gives: J gene, D gene, clone size, V gene, CDR3 protein, CDR3 DNA. A D gene is named only where the DNA matches it firmly. Expanded clones are given a class, and other clones once, few, many or no size at all.

TRBJ1-3 . once TRBV19 CASSSSQGRPGNTIYF TGTGCCAGTAGTTCCTCACAGGGCCGACCTGGAAACACCATATATTTT
TRBJ2-7 TRBD2 . TRBV3-1/TRBV3-2 CASSQGAGAPGEQYF TGTGCCAGCAGCCAAGGTGCGGGAGCGCCCGGCGAGCAGTACTTC
TRBJ2-5 . once TRBV30 CAWSRGSETQYF TGTGCCTGGAGCCGGGGGTCGGAGACCCAGTACTTC
TRBJ2-5 . . TRBV10-3 CAIAWSPTETQYF TGTGCCATCGCCTGGTCCCCTACGGAGACCCAGTACTTC
TRBJ2-7 TRBD2 . TRBV5-4 CASNAGTGGSYEQYF TGTGCCAGCAACGCGGGCACGGGGGGCTCCTACGAGCAGTACTTC
TRBJ2-2 . . TRBV2 CARGGPTSGELFF TGTGCCAGGGGGGGTCCTACTAGCGGGGAGCTGTTTTTT
TRBJ1-6 TRBD1 many TRBV5-1 CASSFQGDSNSPLHF TGCGCCAGCAGCTTCCAGGGGGATTCTAATTCACCCCTCCACTTT
TRBJ2-1 . once TRBV7-9 CASSLGGGTNEQFF TGTGCCAGCAGCTTAGGAGGCGGGACTAATGAGCAGTTCTTC
TRBJ2-2 TRBD1 . TRBV3-1/TRBV3-2 CASSLQGRGGELFF TGTGCCAGCAGCCTACAGGGGAGAGGCGGGGAGCTGTTTTTT
TRBJ1-6 TRBD1 . TRBV7-9 CASSHTGQGFAPLHF TGTGCCAGCAGCCATACGGGACAGGGTTTTGCACCCCTCCACTTT
TRBJ1-3 . . TRBV9 CASSVQAGGNTIYF TGTGCCAGCAGCGTTCAGGCAGGCGGAAACACCATATATTTT